The 13 T cell receptor beta chains reported below all come from one sample, sequenced in a study of breast tumors, draining lymph nodes, adjacent tissues. TCRdb re-derived calls from the multiplex PCR reads in MiXCR, one entry per CDR3 protein. The sample has about 31,000 distinct CDR3 sequences, over 55% seen once; the top ten hold over 15%. The sample was breast tumor tissue. Source of these receptors: a female donor with breast cancer. Some clones in this sample may be carry-over from other donors' samples.

The chain carries TRBV20-1 and TRBJ2-7, with no clear D. V dropped 6 bases and J dropped 4 bases, with 10 bases sitting between them. CDR3 length equals 11 residues. Germline CDR1 is DFQATT and CDR2 is SNEGSKA (reference sequence). The CDR3 nucleotides read TGCAGTGCAAGCCTCCAATACGAGCAGTACTTC. Its translation is CSASLQYEQYF.

This clonotype was observed a few times. Sequence at one end of the junction differs from germline and may be a read error. V is TRBV7-7 and J is TRBJ2-2; no definite D call. This CDR3 has 16 residues. The germline CDR1 and CDR2 sequences are SSHAT and FNYEAQ (reference sequence). The CDR3 DNA is TGTGCTAGCAGCTTATTCCCGGTGGGGTATACCGGGGAGCTGTTTTTT. This sequence encodes CASSLFPVGYTGELFF.

This clonotype was observed a handful of times. This may come from a read error, since a much larger clone is one base off. The chain has TRBV27 and TRBJ1-2, with a tentative D call TRBD1 (6 bases). The CDR3 is 14 amino acids. Germline CDR1 is MNHEY and CDR2 is SMNVEV (reference sequence). The CDR3 region has the DNA TGTGCCAGCAGTGGGGACCTGACAGGCTATGGCTACGCCTTC. Its protein is CASSGDLTGYGYAF.

This clonotype was seen repeatedly, ten times or more. A much larger clone lies a single base off, so this may be a read error. V gene TRBV7-9 combines with J gene TRBJ2-1, with TRBD2 as a possible D gene (5 bases). Germline assignment: CDR1 SEHNR and CDR2 FQNEAQ (reference sequence). The CDR3 has 15 residues. The CDR3 reads CASSPTPSSYNEQLF. For the CDR3, the DNA is TGTGCCAGCAGCCCAACGCCTAGCTCCTACAATGAGCAGCTCTTC.

Of note for this clonotype: One end of the junction fails to match germline, which may point to a read error. The chain couples TRBV7-9 to TRBJ2-7; D is undetermined. Germline loops: CDR1 SEHNR, CDR2 FQNEAQ (reference sequence). The CDR3 contains 12 residues. The CDR3 bases are TGTGCCAGCAGCTTAGGTCAGTTCGAGCAGTACTTT. Amino acid sequence: CASSLGQFEQYF.

This chain connects TRBV7-2 to TRBJ1-5; D unresolved. The CDR3 is 16 residues long. The V end lost 1 base, the J end lost 0 bases, and 10 bases lay between the germline ends. In germline, CDR1 is SGHTA, CDR2 FQGNSA. In nucleotides, the CDR3 is TGTGCCAGCAGCTTAGGGCTCGCCTATAGCAATCAGCCCCAGCATTTT. Its protein is CASSLGLAYSNQPQHF.

This clonotype showed up many times. This chain joins TRBV6-2 or TRBV6-3 and TRBJ2-6, with TRBD2 as a possible D gene (5 bases). The CDR3 runs 15 residues. Germline CDR1 MNHEY, CDR2 SVGEGT. V gave up 5 bases and J gave up 1 base, with 9 bases separating them. In DNA, the CDR3 is TGTGCCAGCAGTCACGGAGGTTCTGGGGCCAACGTCCTGACTTTC. Its translation is CASSHGGSGANVLTF.

This clonotype is labeled medium-sized. The chain is built from TRBV6-2 or TRBV6-3 and TRBJ2-7; TRBD2 agrees at 8 bases. The V segment lost 6 bases and the J segment 0 bases; nucleotides outside the gene matches: 10. The CDR3 is made up of 16 amino acids. Germline CDR1 reads MNHEY; CDR2 reads SVGEGT. CDR3 amino acids: CASSLRTSWSSYEQYF. In DNA, the CDR3 is TGTGCCAGCAGCCTTCGGACTAGCTGGAGCTCCTACGAGCAGTACTTC.

The V call is TRBV24-1, the J call TRBJ2-2, with TRBD1 as a possible D gene (6 bases). The CDR3 spans 15 residues. The germline V and J ends were trimmed by 6 bases and 2 bases, with 12 bases remaining between them. Germline V gene data show CDR1 as KGHDR and CDR2 as SFDVKD. The CDR3 protein is CATSLPRGNTGELFF. CDR3 DNA: TGTGCCACCAGTCTACCCAGGGGAAACACCGGGGAGCTGTTTTTT.

This clonotype was observed many times. A much larger clone is a single base away; this may be a read error. The gene calls are TRBV6-6 and TRBJ2-1; 7 positions match TRBD1. The germline V gene encodes CDR1 MNHNY and CDR2 SVGAGI (reference sequence). The CDR3 loop spans 13 amino acids. Unmatched junction bases numbered 5, after V lost 8 bases and J lost 4 bases. This CDR3 reads CASGPGGYNEQFF. CDR3 nucleotides: TGTGCCAGCGGGCCAGGGGGTTACAATGAGCAGTTCTTC.

This chain connects TRBV20-1 to TRBJ2-7, with TRBD2 matching 7 bases. Looked up from germline, CDR1 is DFQATT and CDR2 is SNEGSKA (reference sequence). Germline trimming cut 3 bases from V and 0 bases from J; bases unmatched to any gene: 5. The CDR3 has 14 residues. CDR3 sequence (DNA): TGCAGTGCTAGGGGTAGCGGGTTCTCCTACGAGCAGTACTTC. It encodes CSARGSGFSYEQYF.

The chain recombines TRBV12-3 or TRBV12-4 with TRBJ2-7; the match to TRBD2 covers 7 bases. J gave up 3 bases and V 1 base, and 9 bases lay outside the gene matches. The CDR3 runs 16 residues. CDR3 sequence (DNA): TGTGCCAGCAGTTTAGGGACTAGAGTAGGCGGCTACGAGCAGTACTTC. Protein: CASSLGTRVGGYEQYF.

The chain couples TRBV7-6 to TRBJ2-7; possible D gene TRBD2, 5 bases. The V end lost 1 base, the J end lost 3 bases, and 13 bases lay between the germline ends. The CDR3 runs to 15 residues. CDR1 and CDR2 from the germline V gene are SGHVS and FNYEAQ. The CDR3 is CASSLGAYSGYEQYF. The CDR3 bases are TGTGCCAGCAGCTTAGGAGCTTACAGCGGCTACGAGCAGTACTTC.